This paragraph covers one TCR beta chain sequence. The sample originates from a study of blood T cell repertoires in COVID-19. Study as a whole: Whether acute or convalescent, the COVID-19 samples came from the United States, Italy and Spain. The analysed material was cDNA or gDNA that came from T cells, B-cell-depleted T cells, or PBMCs.

V was cut by 4 bases and J by 7 bases, with 18 bases left in between. Germline V gene data show CDR1 as SGDLS and CDR2 as YYNGEE. The CDR3 covers 16 residues. How the authors handled the data: The assay estimated nucleated cells by amplifying reference gene primers. Sequencing was performed with immunoSEQ multiplex PCR; in TCRdb, only in-frame clones are kept and a portion is missing. The V and J calls and the clone size are those of that table, but D and trimming were determined from the DNA. This sample yields hundreds of thousands of clones, of which around 90% are seen a single time; roughly 2% belongs to the top ten.

Source material: PBMCs or T cells enriched from blood (not recorded which). The receptor was isolated from a woman between 40 and 50 years old with acute COVID-19. The V call is TRBV9, the J call TRBJ1-6, with D possibly TRBD1 on 5 matching bases. CDR3 protein: CASSKGGETGNSPLHF. CDR3 sequence (DNA): TGTGCCAGCAGCAAAGGAGGGGAAACGGGCAATTCACCCCTCCACTTT.